The 23 T cell receptor beta chains reported below all come from one sample, sequenced in a study of blood T cells in healthy people across ages. Then a second PCR, running roughly 6 to 12 cycles, was carried out with a sample-barcoded 5' primer and a J-beta primer mix. TCRdb used MiXCR to reprocess the 5' RACE reads, holding one entry per CDR3 protein. The table includes fewer than 2 million distinct CDR3 sequences, approximately 39% detected once. Sequencing was performed on blood. These receptors all come from a human donor in good health.

A remark on this clonotype: A much larger clone differs from this one at a single base, so this may be a read error. This rearrangement joins TRBV7-2 to TRBJ2-1; D possibly corresponds to TRBD1 (6 bases). Looked up from germline, CDR1 is SGHTA and CDR2 is FQGNSA. The CDR3 runs 15 residues. The CDR3 coding sequence is TGTGCCAGCAGCTCATCCGGGACAACTTACAGTGAGCAGTTCTTC. Translating gives CASSSSGTTYSEQFF.

The V and J genes are TRBV28 and TRBJ2-7; 10 bases are shared with TRBD1. V shed 4 bases, J shed 7 bases, and the junction held 7 bases outside the gene matches. CDR3 length equals 14 residues. Germline lookup yields CDR1 MDHEN and CDR2 SYDVKM. The DNA for the CDR3 is TGTGCCAGCAGTTCTCGGGGACAGGGGTTGGAGCAGTACTTC. Translation: CASSSRGQGLEQYF.

As regards this clonotype: One junction end does not reproduce the germline sequence, and a read error may be involved. The J gene is TRBJ2-1, the V gene TRBV12-3 or TRBV12-4; D is perhaps TRBD2 (5 bases). The CDR3 sequence is 13 residues long. CDR3 amino acids: CASSPGLYNGQFF. The DNA for the CDR3 is TGTGCCAGCAGTCCCGGACTCTACAATGGGCAGTTCTTC.

This clonotype came up once. The chain combines TRBV27 with TRBJ1-1, with D unresolved. V lost 2 bases and J 2 bases, leaving 21 bases between the germline ends. CDR1 is MNHEY and CDR2 is SMNVEV in the germline V gene (reference sequence). The CDR3 has 18 amino acids. In DNA form, the CDR3 reads TGTGCCAGCAGTTTAAGCTATTTAGCGGGTGGGGTTAACACTGAAGCTTTCTTT. It encodes CASSLSYLAGGVNTEAFF.

The chain links TRBV5-6 to TRBJ2-3; 8 bases align to TRBD2. V was clipped by 0 bases and J by 4 bases; unmatched bases: 4. The CDR3 extends over 15 amino acids. Looked up from germline, CDR1 is SGHDT and CDR2 is YYEEEE. CDR3 DNA sequence: TGTGCCAGCAGCTTGGGACTAGCGACTGCAGATACGCAGTATTTT. Its translation is CASSLGLATADTQYF.

This clonotype was counted between two and nine times. V and J are TRBV20-1 and TRBJ1-1, with D tentatively TRBD1 (6 bases). The V gene lost 2 bases and the J gene lost 4 bases, with 14 bases spanning the gap. The CDR3 extends over 14 amino acids. CDR1 DFQATT and CDR2 SNEGSKA come from the germline V gene (reference sequence). CDR3 sequence reads: CSARLGRGTTEAFF. DNA for the CDR3: TGCAGTGCTAGACTGGGCAGGGGTACCACTGAAGCTTTCTTT.

The chain employs TRBV4-2 and TRBJ1-2; D is unclear. This CDR3 has 14 amino acids. Trimming stripped 7 bases from V and 3 bases from J, with 15 bases between. Germline V lookup: CDR1 LGHNA, CDR2 YNFKEQ. CDR3 sequence (DNA): TGTGCCAGCAAATCGGGAATGATGTACTATGGCTACACCTTC. It is translated as CASKSGMMYYGYTF.

The table lists this clonotype with a few counts. The rearrangement joins TRBV4-3 to TRBJ2-1; D is perhaps TRBD1 (6 bases). This CDR3 comprises 16 residues. Germline lookup yields CDR1 LGHNA and CDR2 YSLEER. Deletions cut 0 bases from V and 2 bases from J, with 11 bases between. In DNA form, the CDR3 reads TGCGCCAGCAGCCAAGAATACAGGGATACCTACAATGAGCAGTTCTTC. Protein: CASSQEYRDTYNEQFF.

This clonotype turned up a few times. The genes are TRBV7-9 and TRBJ1-6; D is possibly TRBD1 (6 bases). The CDR3 covers 15 residues. Germline values: CDR1 SEHNR, CDR2 FQNEAQ (reference sequence). V gave up 4 bases and J gave up 10 bases, with 17 bases separating them. CDR3 sequence (DNA): TGTGCCAGCAGCTCCCACTACAGGGATGGCTCACCCCTCCACTTT. Translated: CASSSHYRDGSPLHF.

V is TRBV12-3 or TRBV12-4 and J is TRBJ2-5; TRBD1 is a possible D gene (6 bases). The V end was cut by 4 bases, the J end by 5 bases, with 14 bases between. CDR3 length: 14 residues. CDR3 amino acids: CASSSARGGETQYF. The CDR3 region has the DNA TGTGCCAGCAGTTCCGCCAGGGGCGGGGAGACCCAGTACTTC.

The chain recombines TRBV25-1 with TRBJ1-2; the D is unclear. Germline assignment: CDR1 MGHDK and CDR2 SYGVNS. The CDR3 has 12 amino acids. V was cut by 4 bases and J by 4 bases, with 7 bases left in between. The CDR3 protein is CASSANFYGYTF. CDR3 DNA: TGTGCCAGCAGTGCAAACTTCTATGGCTACACCTTC.

V is TRBV6-2 or TRBV6-3 and J is TRBJ1-1; TRBD1 might be the D (6 bases). There are 14 residues in the CDR3. V lost 0 bases and J 5 bases, leaving 10 bases between the germline ends. CDR1 is MNHEY, CDR2 SVGEGT, per germline. The CDR3 nucleotides are TGTGCCAGCAGTTACTCAACAGGGTCAACTGAAGCTTTCTTT. Encoded protein: CASSYSTGSTEAFF.

This clonotype showed up just once. V and J are TRBV28 and TRBJ2-7; 8 nucleotides agree with TRBD1. The CDR3 totals 15 residues. Germline CDR1 is MDHEN and CDR2 is SYDVKM. V gave up 6 bases and J gave up 6 bases; unmatched junction bases: 13. CDR3 nucleotides: TGTGCCAGCAGACCAAACAGGGGGATGACCGGCGAGCAGTACTTC. Translating it yields CASRPNRGMTGEQYF.

The V gene is TRBV6-1, the J gene TRBJ2-6, with 7 positions matching TRBD1. Germline CDR1 MNHNS, CDR2 SASEGT. The ends lost 4 bases at V and 0 bases at J; junction bases unmatched: 6. The length of the CDR3 is 17 residues. The CDR3 spells CASSVTAGGSGANVLTF. The CDR3 DNA follows: TGTGCCAGCAGTGTAACGGCAGGGGGCTCTGGGGCCAACGTCCTGACTTTC.

The gene calls are TRBV29-1 and TRBJ1-2, with D possibly being TRBD1 (5 bases). Looked up from germline, CDR1 is SQVTM and CDR2 is ANQGSEA. The CDR3 loop spans 12 amino acids. Trimming cost V 3 bases and J 7 bases, with 12 bases left between them. CDR3 in amino acids: CSVDSLRGGYTF. Here the CDR3 DNA reads TGCAGCGTTGATAGCCTAAGGGGTGGCTACACCTTC.

The gene calls are TRBV11-2 and TRBJ2-5; D gene unclear. There are 15 residues in the CDR3. V was pared by 4 bases and J by 2 bases, with 14 bases between. The germline CDR1 and CDR2 sequences are SGHAT and FQNNGV. The CDR3 sequence: CASSSGWLRQETQYF. DNA for the CDR3: TGTGCCAGCAGCTCCGGGTGGCTAAGGCAAGAGACCCAGTACTTC.

Only a few counts were recorded for this clonotype. The chain combines TRBV5-8 with TRBJ2-4; D call uncertain. The CDR3 length is 16 residues. V was cut by 5 bases and J by 0 bases, with 15 bases left in between. Germline V gives CDR1 SGHTS, CDR2 YDEGEE. The chain's CDR3 is CASRLEKELAKNIQYF. The CDR3 DNA reads as TGTGCCAGCAGGTTAGAGAAAGAACTAGCCAAAAACATTCAGTACTTC.

This clonotype was seen only once. J is TRBJ2-2 and V is TRBV6-2 or TRBV6-3; unclear D gene. CDR3 length: 15 residues. Trimming shortened V by 3 bases and J by 0 bases, and 8 bases separated the two germline ends. Per germline, CDR1 MNHEY and CDR2 SVGEGT. The CDR3 DNA is TGTGCCAGCAGTTATTTGTCAGCGAACACCGGGGAGCTGTTTTTT. Encoded protein: CASSYLSANTGELFF.

The chain joins TRBV9 to TRBJ1-6; 8 bases line up with TRBD1. Germline trimming cut 0 bases from V and 4 bases from J; bases unmatched to any gene: 9. The CDR3 totals 18 residues. Germline V gene sequence: CDR1 SGDLS, CDR2 YYNGEE. The CDR3 sequence: CASSVDSKDRDYNSPLHF. The CDR3 DNA reads TGTGCCAGCAGCGTAGACTCAAAGGACAGGGATTATAATTCACCCCTCCACTTT.

As concerns this clonotype: Germline is not matched at one junction end, which may reflect a read error. This chain connects TRBV12-3 or TRBV12-4 to TRBJ2-3; D uncertain. This CDR3 spans 16 amino acids. Here the CDR3 reads CASTSWAKASTDAQYF. CDR3 DNA: TGTGCCAGCACTTCTTGGGCCAAAGCGAGCACAGATGCGCAATATTTT.

This clonotype was found a few times. The CDR3 nucleotides read TGTGCCAGTAGCCGGGCCTATAATCAGCCCCAGCATTTT. This translates into CASSRAYNQPQHF. This chain uses TRBV19 with TRBJ1-5, with D hard to call. Trimming took off 6 bases at V and 4 bases at J, with 10 bases between the two ends. Germline CDR1 and CDR2: LNHDA and SQIVND (reference sequence). CDR3 size: 13 residues.

This clonotype was counted many times. The chain uses TRBV4-3 and TRBJ2-1, with D perhaps TRBD2 (5 bases). CDR3 size: 14 residues. Germline V gene lookup returns CDR1 LGHNA and CDR2 YSLEER. V shed 4 bases and J shed 5 bases, with 12 bases lying between them. CDR3 nucleotide sequence: TGCGCCAGCAGCCGCATCGACGGGAACAATGAGCAGTTCTTC. Amino acid sequence: CASSRIDGNNEQFF.

This clonotype was detected only a few times. The chain recombines TRBV4-3 with TRBJ2-1, with a possible D match to TRBD1 (7 bases). The CDR3 covers 17 residues. Per the germline V gene, CDR1 is LGHNA and CDR2 is YSLEER. Trimming took 0 bases from V and 5 from J, leaving 17 bases between them. The CDR3 sequence: CASSQDGGTDSHNEQFF. For the CDR3, the DNA is TGCGCCAGCAGCCAAGATGGCGGGACAGATAGTCACAATGAGCAGTTCTTC.